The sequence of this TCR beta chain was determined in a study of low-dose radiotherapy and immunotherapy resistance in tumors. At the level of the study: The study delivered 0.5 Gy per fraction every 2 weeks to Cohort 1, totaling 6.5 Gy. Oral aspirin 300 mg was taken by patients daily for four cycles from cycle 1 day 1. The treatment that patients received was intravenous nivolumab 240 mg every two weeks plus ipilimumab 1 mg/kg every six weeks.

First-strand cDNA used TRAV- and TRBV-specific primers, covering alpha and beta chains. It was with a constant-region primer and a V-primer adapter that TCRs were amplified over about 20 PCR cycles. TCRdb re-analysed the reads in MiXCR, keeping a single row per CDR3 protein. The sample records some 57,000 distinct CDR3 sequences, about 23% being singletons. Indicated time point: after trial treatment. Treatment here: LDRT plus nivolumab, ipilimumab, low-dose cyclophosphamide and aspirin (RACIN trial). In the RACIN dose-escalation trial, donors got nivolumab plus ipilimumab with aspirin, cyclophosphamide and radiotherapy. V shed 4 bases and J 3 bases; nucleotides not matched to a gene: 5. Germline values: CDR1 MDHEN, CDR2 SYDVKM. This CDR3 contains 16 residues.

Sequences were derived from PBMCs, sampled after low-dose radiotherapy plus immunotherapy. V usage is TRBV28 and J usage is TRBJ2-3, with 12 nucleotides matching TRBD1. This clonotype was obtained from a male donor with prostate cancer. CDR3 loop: CASSSGQGAPTDTQYF. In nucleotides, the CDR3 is TGTGCCAGCAGTTCGGGACAGGGGGCCCCTACAGATACGCAGTATTTT.